The sequence of this T cell receptor (beta chain) was determined in a study of blood T cell repertoires in COVID-19. Looking at the study overall: The samples span acute and convalescent COVID-19 from the United States, Italy and Spain. PBMCs, B-cell-depleted T cells, or T cells provided the cDNA or gDNA that made up the material.

In germline, CDR1 is ENHRY, CDR2 SYGVKD. The CDR3 has 16 residues. After removal of 6 bases from V and 5 bases from J, the junction contained 4 bases not matched to a gene. In the authors' workflow: Amplification of reference gene primers was used by the study to estimate nucleated cell counts. The assay was immunoSEQ multiplex PCR, and TCRdb's table has in-frame clones only and misses some. The V and J calls and the clone size are those of that table, but D and trimming were determined from the DNA. In the table there are approximately 15,000 clones, over 65% of which are singletons. The receptor comes from a human donor in a cohort sampled during active COVID-19. J is TRBJ2-1 and V is TRBV10-3; 16 bases align to TRBD2. Sequences were obtained from peripheral blood. The CDR3 loop is CAIRPGLAGGDNEQFF. For the CDR3, the DNA is TGTGCCATCAGACCGGGACTAGCGGGGGGGGACAATGAGCAGTTCTTC.